This note documents a single T cell receptor (beta chain) sequence. Sequenced by immunoSEQ multiplex PCR; TCRdb stores in-frame clones only, minus some. Of 72,000 or so clones listed, 92% were seen once; the top ten hold under 0.45%. The entry originates in a study of technical replicates of blood from a few donors. V shed 2 bases and J shed 4 bases, with 12 bases lying between them. Germline V gene data show CDR1 as MNHEY and CDR2 as SMNVEV (reference sequence). The CDR3 extends over 15 amino acids. This receptor was obtained from a human donor in good health. The chain links TRBV27 to TRBJ1-5; perhaps TRBD1 as D (5 bases). What was sequenced was T cells isolated from PBMCs. CDR3 nucleotide sequence: TGTGCCAGCAGTTTAAGACAGAGCTATAATCAGCCCCAGCATTTT. It codes for CASSLRQSYNQPQHF.